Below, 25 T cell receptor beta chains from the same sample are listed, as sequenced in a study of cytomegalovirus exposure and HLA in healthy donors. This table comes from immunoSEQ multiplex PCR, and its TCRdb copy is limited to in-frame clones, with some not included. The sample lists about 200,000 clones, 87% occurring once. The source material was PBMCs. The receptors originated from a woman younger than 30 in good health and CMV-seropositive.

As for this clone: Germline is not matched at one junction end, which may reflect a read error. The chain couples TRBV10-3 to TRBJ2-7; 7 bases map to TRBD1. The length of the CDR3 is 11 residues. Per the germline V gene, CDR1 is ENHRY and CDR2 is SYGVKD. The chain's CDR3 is CAISEKGAAAF. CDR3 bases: TGTGCCATCAGTGAGAAGGGGGCAGCGGCGTTC.

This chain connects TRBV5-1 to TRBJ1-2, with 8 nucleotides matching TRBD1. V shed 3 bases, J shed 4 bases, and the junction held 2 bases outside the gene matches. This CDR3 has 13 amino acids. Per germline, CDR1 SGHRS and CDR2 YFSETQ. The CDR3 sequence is CASSSGQGYGYTF. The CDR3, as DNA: TGCGCCAGCAGCTCTGGACAGGGCTATGGCTACACCTTC. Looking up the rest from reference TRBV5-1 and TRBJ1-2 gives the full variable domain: KAGVTQTPRYLIKTRGQQVTLSCSPISGHRSVSWYQQTPGQGLQFLFEYFSETQRNKGNFPGRFSGRQFSNSRSEMNVSTLELGDSALYLCASSSGQGYGYTFGSGTRLTVV.

Here the CDR3 reads CASRKRDRSYF. In nucleotides, the CDR3 is TGTGCCAGCAGAAAAAGGGACAGAAGCTACTTC. The genes are TRBV28 and TRBJ2-7; TRBD1 matches at 7 bases. This CDR3 has 11 residues. After removal of 6 bases from V and 13 bases from J, the junction contained 9 bases not matched to a gene. Germline loops: CDR1 MDHEN, CDR2 SYDVKM. Variable domain in full (rest from reference TRBV28 and TRBJ2-7): DVKVTQSSRYLVKRTGEKVFLECVQDMDHENMFWYRQDPGLGLRLIYFSYDVKMKEKGDIPEGYSVSREKKERFSLILESASTNQTSMYLCASRKRDRSYFGPGTRLTVT.

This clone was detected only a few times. For the CDR3, the DNA is TGTGCCAGTAGTTCCAGACAGGGGGCAACTAATGAAAAACTGTTTTTT. Translated: CASSSRQGATNEKLFF. This sequence joins TRBV19 and TRBJ1-4, with 9 bases lining up with TRBD1. This CDR3 spans 16 amino acids. Per the germline V gene, CDR1 is LNHDA and CDR2 is SQIVND (reference sequence). The V gene end was trimmed by 5 bases and the J gene end by 0 bases; junction bases not matched to a gene: 4.

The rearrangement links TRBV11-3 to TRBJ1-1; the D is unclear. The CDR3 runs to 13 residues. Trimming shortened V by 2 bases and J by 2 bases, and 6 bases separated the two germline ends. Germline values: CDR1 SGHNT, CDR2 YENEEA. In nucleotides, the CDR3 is TGTGCCAGCAGCTTACAGGTTAACACTGAAGCTTTCTTT. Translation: CASSLQVNTEAFF.

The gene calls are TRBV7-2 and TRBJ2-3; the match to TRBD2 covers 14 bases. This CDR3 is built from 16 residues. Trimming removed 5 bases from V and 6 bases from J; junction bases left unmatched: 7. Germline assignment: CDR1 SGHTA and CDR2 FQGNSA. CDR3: CASSAGTSGSRDTQYF. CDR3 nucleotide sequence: TGTGCCAGCAGCGCGGGGACTAGCGGGAGTCGGGATACGCAGTATTTT. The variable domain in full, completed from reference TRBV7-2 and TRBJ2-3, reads GAGVSQSPSNKVTEKGKDVELRCDPISGHTALYWYRQSLGQGLEFLIYFQGNSAPDKSGLPSDRFSAERTGGSVSTLTIQRTQQEDSAVYLCASSAGTSGSRDTQYFGPGTRLTVL.

In nucleotides, the CDR3 is TGTGCCAGCAGCACTATTACAGGGGGCGTGGGCTACACCTTC. The encoded protein is CASSTITGGVGYTF. The rearrangement uses TRBV27 and TRBJ1-2, with TRBD1 identical over 9 bases. The CDR3 extends over 14 amino acids. J lost 8 bases, V lost 6 bases, and 10 bases had no gene match. Germline CDR1 reads MNHEY; CDR2 reads SMNVEV (reference sequence).

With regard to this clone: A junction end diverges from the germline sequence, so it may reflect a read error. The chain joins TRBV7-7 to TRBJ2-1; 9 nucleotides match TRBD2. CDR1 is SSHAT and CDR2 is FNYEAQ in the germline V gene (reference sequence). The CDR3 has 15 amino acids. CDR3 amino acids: CASSLEAGGYNEQFF. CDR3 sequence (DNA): TGTGCTAGCAGCTTAGAAGCGGGGGGCTACAATGAGCAGTTCTTC.

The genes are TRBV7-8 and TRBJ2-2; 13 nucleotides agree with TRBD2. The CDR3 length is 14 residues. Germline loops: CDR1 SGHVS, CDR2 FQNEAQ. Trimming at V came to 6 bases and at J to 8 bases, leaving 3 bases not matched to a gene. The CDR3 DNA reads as TGTGCCAGCAGTCGACTAGCGGGAGGAGGGGAGCTGTTTTTT. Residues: CASSRLAGGGELFF.

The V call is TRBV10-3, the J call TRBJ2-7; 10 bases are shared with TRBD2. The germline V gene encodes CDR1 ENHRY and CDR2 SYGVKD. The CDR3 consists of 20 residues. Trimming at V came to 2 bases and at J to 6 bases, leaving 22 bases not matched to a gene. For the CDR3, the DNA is TGTGCCATCAGTGAGGCATTCCTCCGAACTTCTAGCGGGAGAGTCTCCGAGCAGTACTTC. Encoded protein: CAISEAFLRTSSGRVSEQYF.

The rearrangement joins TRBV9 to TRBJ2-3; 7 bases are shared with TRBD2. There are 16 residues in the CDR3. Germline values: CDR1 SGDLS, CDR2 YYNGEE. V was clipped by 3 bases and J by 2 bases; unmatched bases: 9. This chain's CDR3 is CASSGEGGSITDTQYF. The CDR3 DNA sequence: TGTGCCAGCAGCGGAGAGGGCGGGAGCATCACAGATACGCAGTATTTT.

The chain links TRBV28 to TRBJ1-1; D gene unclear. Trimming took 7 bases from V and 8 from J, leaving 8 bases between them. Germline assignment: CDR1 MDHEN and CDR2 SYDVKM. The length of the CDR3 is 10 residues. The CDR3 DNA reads TGTGCCAGCATGCGGAGGGAAGCTTTCTTT. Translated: CASMRREAFF.

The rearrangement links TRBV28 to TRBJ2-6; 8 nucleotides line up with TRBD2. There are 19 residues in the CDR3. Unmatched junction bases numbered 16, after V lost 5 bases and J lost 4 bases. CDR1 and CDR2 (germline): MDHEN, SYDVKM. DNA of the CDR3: TGTGCCAGCAGTCCCCCGTCGAGCGGGAGTCTAGAGGGGGCCAACGTCCTGACTTTC. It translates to CASSPPSSGSLEGANVLTF.

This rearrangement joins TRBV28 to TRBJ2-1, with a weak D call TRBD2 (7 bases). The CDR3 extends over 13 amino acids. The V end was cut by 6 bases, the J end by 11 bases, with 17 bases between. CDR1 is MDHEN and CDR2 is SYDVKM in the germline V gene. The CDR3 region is CASSPLQRDKQFF. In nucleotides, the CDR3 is TGTGCCAGCAGCCCCCTCCAGCGGGACAAGCAGTTCTTC.

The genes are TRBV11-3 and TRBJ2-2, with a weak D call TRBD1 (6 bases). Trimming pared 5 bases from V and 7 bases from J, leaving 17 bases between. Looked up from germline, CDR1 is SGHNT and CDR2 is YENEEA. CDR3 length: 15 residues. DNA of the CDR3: TGTGCCAGCAGCCCTCAAGGACAGTTTGACGGGGAGCTGTTTTTT. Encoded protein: CASSPQGQFDGELFF.

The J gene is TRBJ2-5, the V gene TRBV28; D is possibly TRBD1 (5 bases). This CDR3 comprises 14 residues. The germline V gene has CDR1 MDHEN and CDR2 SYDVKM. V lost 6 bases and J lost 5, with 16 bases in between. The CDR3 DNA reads TGTGCCAGCAGACAAGAGCAGGGTTGGGAGACCCAGTACTTC. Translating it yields CASRQEQGWETQYF. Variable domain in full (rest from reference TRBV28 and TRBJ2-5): DVKVTQSSRYLVKRTGEKVFLECVQDMDHENMFWYRQDPGLGLRLIYFSYDVKMKEKGDIPEGYSVSREKKERFSLILESASTNQTSMYLCASRQEQGWETQYFGPGTRLLVL.

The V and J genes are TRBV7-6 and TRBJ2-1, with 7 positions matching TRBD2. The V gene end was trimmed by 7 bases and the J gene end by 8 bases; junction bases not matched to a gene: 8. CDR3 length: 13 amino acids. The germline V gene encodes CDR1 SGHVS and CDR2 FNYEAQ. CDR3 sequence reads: CASTRLAGYEQFF. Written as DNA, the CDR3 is TGTGCCAGCACCCGACTAGCTGGTTATGAGCAGTTCTTC.

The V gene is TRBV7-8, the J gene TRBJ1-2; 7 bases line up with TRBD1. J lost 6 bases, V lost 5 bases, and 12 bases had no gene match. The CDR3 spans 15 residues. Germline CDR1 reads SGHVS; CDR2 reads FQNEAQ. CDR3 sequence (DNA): TGTGCCAGCAGCACCCGACAGGGATCAGAGAATGGCTACACCTTC. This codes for CASSTRQGSENGYTF. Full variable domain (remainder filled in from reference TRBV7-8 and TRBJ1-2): GAGVSQSPRYKVAKRGQDVALRCDPISGHVSLFWYQQALGQGPEFLTYFQNEAQLDKSGLPSDRFFAERPEGSVSTLKIQRTQQEDSAVYLCASSTRQGSENGYTFGSGTRLTVV.

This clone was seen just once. The CDR3 sequence is CASSLGYGEFNYGYTF. CDR3 in DNA: TGCGCCAGCAGCTTGGGATACGGAGAATTTAACTATGGCTACACCTTC. The chain couples TRBV5-1 to TRBJ1-2; D is uncertain. This CDR3 contains 16 residues. The germline V gene encodes CDR1 SGHRS and CDR2 YFSETQ. Between the trimmed V and J ends, which lost 0 bases and 1 base, there was a span of 13 bases.

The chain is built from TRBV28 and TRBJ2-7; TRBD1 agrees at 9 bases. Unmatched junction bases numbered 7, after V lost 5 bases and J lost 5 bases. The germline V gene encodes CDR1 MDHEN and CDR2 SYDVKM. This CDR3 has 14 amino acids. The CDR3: CASSPRGQGNEQYF. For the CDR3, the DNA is TGTGCCAGCAGTCCAAGGGGACAGGGAAACGAGCAGTACTTC.

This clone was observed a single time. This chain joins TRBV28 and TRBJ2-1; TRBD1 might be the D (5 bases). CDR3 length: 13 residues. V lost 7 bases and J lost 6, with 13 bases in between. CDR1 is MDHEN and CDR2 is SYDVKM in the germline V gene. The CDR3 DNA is TGTGCCAGCACTCTCGACAGCCTCAATGAGCAGTTCTTC. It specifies CASTLDSLNEQFF. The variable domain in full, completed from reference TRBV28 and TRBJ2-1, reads DVKVTQSSRYLVKRTGEKVFLECVQDMDHENMFWYRQDPGLGLRLIYFSYDVKMKEKGDIPEGYSVSREKKERFSLILESASTNQTSMYLCASTLDSLNEQFFGPGTRLTVL.

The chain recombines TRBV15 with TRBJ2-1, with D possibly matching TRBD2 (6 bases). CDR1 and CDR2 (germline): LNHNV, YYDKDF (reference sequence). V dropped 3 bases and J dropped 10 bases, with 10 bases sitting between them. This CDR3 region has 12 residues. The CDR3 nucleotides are TGTGCCACCAGCAGGACCCGGGAGGAGCAGTTCTTC. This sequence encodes CATSRTREEQFF.

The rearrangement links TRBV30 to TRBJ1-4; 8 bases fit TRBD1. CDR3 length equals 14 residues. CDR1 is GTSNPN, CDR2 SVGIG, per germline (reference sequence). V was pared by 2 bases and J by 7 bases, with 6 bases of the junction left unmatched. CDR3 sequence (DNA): TGTGCCTGGAGTTCAGGGGGCAGCGGTGAAAAACTGTTTTTT. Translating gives CAWSSGGSGEKLFF.

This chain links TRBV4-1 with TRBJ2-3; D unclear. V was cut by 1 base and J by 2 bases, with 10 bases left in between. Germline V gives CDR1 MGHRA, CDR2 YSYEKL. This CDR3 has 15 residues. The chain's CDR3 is CASSQVDTLTDTQYF. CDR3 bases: TGCGCCAGCAGCCAAGTCGACACTCTCACAGATACGCAGTATTTT.

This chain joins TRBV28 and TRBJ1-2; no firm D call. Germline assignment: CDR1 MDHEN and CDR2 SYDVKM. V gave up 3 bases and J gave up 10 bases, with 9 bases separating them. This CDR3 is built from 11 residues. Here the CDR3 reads CASSFEHTYTF. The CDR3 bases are TGTGCCAGCAGTTTCGAACACACCTACACCTTC.